These T cell receptor beta chains were read from a single sample in a study of Tregs in tolerant kidney transplant recipients. This table comes from immunoSEQ multiplex PCR, and its TCRdb copy is limited to in-frame clones, with some not included. Among roughly 250,000 clones, roughly four fifths were seen once, and the ten largest hold 0.5% to 0.65%. Sequences were obtained from CD4+ T cells from blood. The receptors derive from a human donor in good health. Each CDR3 is given with its conserved first and last residue. A D gene is named only where the DNA matches it firmly. Rows give clone size only sometimes, using once, few, many, or a class for an expanded clone.

V	D	J	size	CDR3	DNA
TRBV5-1	.	TRBJ2-7	.	CASSLARLFGGEQYF	TGCGCCAGCAGCTTGGCCCGCTTATTCGGAGGCGAGCAGTACTTC
TRBV14	.	TRBJ2-7	.	CASSHFTSFYEQYF	TGTGCCAGCAGCCATTTTACAAGCTTCTACGAGCAGTACTTC
TRBV25-1	TRBD2	TRBJ2-7	.	CASTSSGAGYEQYF	TGTGCCAGCACATCTAGCGGGGCCGGCTACGAGCAGTACTTC
TRBV6-6	.	TRBJ1-4	.	CASSSGLRGANEKLFF	TGTGCCAGCAGTTCGGGACTCCGGGGGGCTAATGAAAAACTGTTTTTT
TRBV6-6	.	TRBJ1-2	.	CASRRDVGYTF	TGTGCCAGCAGGCGGGACGTCGGCTACACCTTC
TRBV6-5	.	TRBJ1-3	once	CASRQGSGNTIYF	TGTGCCAGCAGACAGGGATCTGGAAACACCATATATTTT
TRBV10-2	TRBD1	TRBJ2-7	.	CASSEVGGRYEQYF	TGCGCCAGCAGTGAGGTAGGGGGCAGGTACGAGCAGTACTTC
TRBV7-2	.	TRBJ2-2	.	CASSLVLRGSLGTGELFF	TGTGCCAGCAGCTTAGTGCTGAGAGGGAGTTTGGGAACCGGGGAGCTGTTTTTT
TRBV5-4	TRBD1	TRBJ2-7	.	CASSLQGQGAYEQYF	TGTGCCAGCAGTTTACAGGGACAGGGGGCCTACGAGCAGTACTTC
TRBV29-1	TRBD1	TRBJ1-1	.	CSVGDRGKGGTEAFF	TGCAGCGTTGGGGACAGGGGAAAGGGGGGAACTGAAGCTTTCTTT
TRBV7-8	.	TRBJ2-1	.	CASSLIDEQFF	TGTGCCAGCAGCTTAATCGATGAGCAGTTCTTC
TRBV6-6	TRBD1	TRBJ1-4	.	CASRQQGNEKLFF	TGTGCCAGCAGGCAACAGGGGAACGAAAAACTGTTTTTT
TRBV5-1	TRBD1	TRBJ2-7	.	CASSLPAGTGGPYEQYF	TGCGCCAGCAGCTTGCCCGCCGGGACAGGAGGCCCCTACGAGCAGTACTTC
TRBV5-1	.	TRBJ1-1	.	CASSNGERNTEAFF	TGCGCCAGCTCGAACGGGGAGAGGAACACTGAAGCTTTCTTT
TRBV19	.	TRBJ2-2	.	CASSPKRTYTGELFF	TGTGCCAGTAGTCCTAAGCGGACTTACACCGGGGAGCTGTTTTTT
TRBV29-1	.	TRBJ2-3	.	CSVARADTQYF	TGCAGCGTTGCCCGGGCAGATACGCAGTATTTT
TRBV4-1	TRBD2	TRBJ2-1	few	CASSQGLAGLYNEQFF	TGCGCCAGCAGCCAAGGACTAGCGGGACTCTACAATGAGCAGTTCTTC
TRBV28	TRBD2	TRBJ2-1	few	CASSLVGGGPYNEQFF	TGTGCCAGCAGCCTAGTAGGCGGGGGGCCCTACAATGAGCAGTTCTTC
TRBV6-5	.	TRBJ2-7	.	CASSYVSSGRGYEQYF	TGTGCCAGCAGTTACGTGTCGAGCGGCAGGGGATACGAGCAGTACTTC
TRBV6-6	.	TRBJ1-3	.	CASSSTQPLSGNTIYF	TGTGCCAGCAGTTCTACACAGCCACTCTCTGGAAACACCATATATTTT
TRBV5-4	.	TRBJ2-1	once	CASSLAGRSYNEQFF	TGTGCCAGCAGCTTGGCCGGACGGTCCTACAATGAGCAGTTCTTC
TRBV19	.	TRBJ1-6	.	CASSGVNYNSPLHF	TGTGCCAGTAGTGGGGTCAACTATAATTCACCCCTCCACTTT
TRBV6-5	.	TRBJ2-3	.	CASSYGGGERDTQYF	TGTGCCAGCAGTTACGGAGGGGGCGAAAGGGATACGCAGTATTTT
TRBV5-1	TRBD2	TRBJ2-4	.	CASSPLAGGLAKNIQYF	TGCGCCAGCAGCCCCCTAGCGGGGGGGCTGGCCAAAAACATTCAGTACTTC
TRBV5-4	.	TRBJ1-1	.	CASSHRGTIEAFF	TGTGCCAGCAGCCACCGGGGCACCATTGAAGCTTTCTTT
TRBV5-1	.	TRBJ2-1	.	CASSFSWGEQFF	TGCGCCAGCAGCTTCTCCTGGGGGGAGCAGTTCTTC
TRBV30	.	TRBJ1-1	.	CAWIARTAYTEAFF	TGTGCCTGGATTGCCCGGACAGCCTACACTGAAGCTTTCTTT
TRBV7-2	TRBD2	TRBJ2-1	.	CASRTGTSAPTAQFF	TGTGCCAGCAGAACCGGGACTAGCGCCCCTACGGCGCAGTTCTTC
TRBV7-8	.	TRBJ2-1	.	CASSRIRGNNEQFF	TGTGCCAGCAGCAGGATCCGGGGGAACAATGAGCAGTTCTTC
TRBV5-1	.	TRBJ2-3	few	CASRLSADTQYF	TGCGCCAGCAGGCTTAGCGCAGATACGCAGTATTTT
TRBV4-1	.	TRBJ2-7	.	CASSQDGGSYEQYF	TGCGCCAGCAGCCAAGATGGGGGCTCCTACGAGCAGTACTTC
TRBV6-6	.	TRBJ1-6	.	CASSYSGRGNNSPLHF	TGTGCCAGCAGTTACTCGGGCAGGGGAAATAATTCACCCCTCCACTTT
TRBV5-4	TRBD1	TRBJ2-1	.	CASKEDRFRDNEQFF	TGTGCCAGCAAAGAGGACAGGTTCCGTGACAATGAGCAGTTCTTC
TRBV7-2	.	TRBJ2-7	few	CASSLSGTTYEQYF	TGTGCCAGCAGCTTAAGCGGTACTACCTACGAGCAGTACTTC
TRBV6-5	.	TRBJ1-1	.	CASNRPGGRDTEAFF	TGTGCCAGCAATCGACCGGGAGGGAGGGACACTGAAGCTTTCTTT
TRBV6-1	.	TRBJ1-4	few	CASSRRTATNEKLFF	TGTGCCAGCAGTCGCCGGACAGCAACTAATGAAAAACTGTTTTTT
TRBV4-1	TRBD1	TRBJ1-4	.	CASSQELGGGDEKLFF	TGCGCCAGCAGCCAAGAGTTAGGAGGGGGCGATGAAAAACTGTTTTTT
TRBV10-1	TRBD1	TRBJ1-2	.	CASSPGTGMYGYTF	TGCGCCAGCAGCCCCGGGACAGGGATGTATGGCTACACCTTC
TRBV7-3	TRBD2	TRBJ2-1	.	CASSSPSGGPGGAYNEQFF	TGTGCCAGCAGCTCCCCTAGCGGGGGGCCTGGTGGGGCCTACAATGAGCAGTTCTTC
TRBV19	.	TRBJ2-7	.	CASSISGKPYEQYF	TGTGCCAGTAGTATCTCGGGCAAACCCTACGAGCAGTACTTC
TRBV11-3	TRBD2	TRBJ2-2	.	CASSKSGSEAGELFF	TGTGCCAGCAGCAAGAGCGGGAGCGAAGCGGGGGAGCTGTTTTTT
TRBV6-1	TRBD1	TRBJ2-7	.	CASIPGTETYEQYF	TGTGCCAGCATTCCCGGGACAGAGACCTACGAGCAGTACTTC
TRBV14	.	TRBJ1-3	.	CASSQERVRSGNTIYF	TGTGCCAGCAGCCAAGAACGAGTGCGCTCTGGAAACACCATATATTTT
TRBV11-3	.	TRBJ1-1	.	CASSRVDNTEAFF	TGTGCCAGCAGCAGGGTCGACAACACTGAAGCTTTCTTT